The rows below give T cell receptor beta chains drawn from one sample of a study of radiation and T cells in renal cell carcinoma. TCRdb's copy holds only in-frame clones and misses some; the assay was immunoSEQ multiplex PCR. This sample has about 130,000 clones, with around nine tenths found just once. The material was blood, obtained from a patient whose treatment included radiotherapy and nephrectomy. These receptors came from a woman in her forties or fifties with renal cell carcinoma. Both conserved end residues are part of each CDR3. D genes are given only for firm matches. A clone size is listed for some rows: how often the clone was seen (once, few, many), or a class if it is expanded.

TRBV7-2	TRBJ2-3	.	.	CASSRTRSTDTQYF	TGTGCCAGCTCGAGGACCCGTAGCACAGATACGCAGTATTTT
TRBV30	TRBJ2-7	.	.	CAWSGSAGRSYEQYF	TGTGCCTGGAGTGGTAGTGCAGGGAGGTCCTACGAGCAGTACTTC
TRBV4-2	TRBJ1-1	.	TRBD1	CASSQRTGTANTEAFF	TGTGCCAGCAGCCAACGTACCGGGACAGCGAACACTGAAGCTTTCTTT
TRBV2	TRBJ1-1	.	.	CASSGVYRNTEAFF	TGTGCCAGCAGTGGAGTATACAGGAACACTGAAGCTTTCTTT
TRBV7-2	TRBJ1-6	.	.	CASSLLAGGVVSPLHF	TGTGCCAGCAGCTTATTAGCGGGAGGGGTGGTTTCACCCCTCCACTTT
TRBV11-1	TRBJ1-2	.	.	CASSTLNYGYTF	TGTGCCAGCAGCACCTTGAACTATGGCTACACCTTC
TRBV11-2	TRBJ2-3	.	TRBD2	CASSLGLAGGLPDTQYF	TGTGCCAGCAGCCTAGGACTAGCGGGGGGGTTGCCAGATACGCAGTATTTT
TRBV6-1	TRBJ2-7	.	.	CASSEMNSSGYEQYF	TGTGCCAGCAGTGAAATGAACAGTTCAGGCTACGAGCAGTACTTC
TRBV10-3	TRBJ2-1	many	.	CAITIGNEQFF	TGTGCCATCACCATAGGCAATGAGCAGTTCTTC
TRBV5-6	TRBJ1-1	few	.	CASSLAGYHTEAFF	TGTGCCAGCAGCTTGGCTGGGTATCACACTGAAGCTTTCTTT
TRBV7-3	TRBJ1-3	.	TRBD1	CASSEGQGNTIYF	TGTGCCAGCAGCGAGGGACAGGGGAACACCATATATTTT
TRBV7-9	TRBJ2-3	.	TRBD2	CASSLAGGPVDTQYF	TGTGCCAGCAGCCTAGCGGGGGGGCCAGTAGATACGCAGTATTTT
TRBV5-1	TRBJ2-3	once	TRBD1	CASSINRGRTDTQYF	TGCGCCAGCAGTATTAACAGGGGGCGGACAGATACGCAGTATTTT
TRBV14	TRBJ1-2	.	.	CASKASLIGPGGYTF	TGTGCCAGCAAAGCCAGCCTAATTGGGCCGGGTGGCTACACCTTC
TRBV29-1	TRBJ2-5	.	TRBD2	CSKSDGGGTQYF	TGCAGCAAATCCGACGGCGGGGGGACCCAGTACTTC
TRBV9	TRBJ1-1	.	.	CASSASENTEAFF	TGTGCCAGCAGCGCCTCAGAGAACACTGAAGCTTTCTTT
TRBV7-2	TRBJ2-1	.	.	CASSLLVSVEQFF	TGTGCCAGCAGCTTGTTAGTATCGGTTGAGCAGTTCTTC
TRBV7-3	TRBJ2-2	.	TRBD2	CASSSTGLAGELFF	TGTGCCAGCAGCTCCACCGGACTAGCCGGGGAGCTGTTTTTT